This T cell receptor beta chain derives from a study of T cell clonotyping in hematopoietic cell transplantation (dated by TCRdb to the early 2020s). A note on the overall study: The study collected roughly 150 blood samples from 35 consecutive transplant recipients and their related donors. Recruitment of patients was conducted between 2015 and January 2017, and follow-up was continued until September 2020 or death.

What the authors observed across the whole study: Inverse Simpson Index values from donors and from recipients before transplant predicted broader TCR repertoire diversity after transplant. Recipient repertoires showed only a small fraction of overlap with donor repertoires, and over 97% appeared de novo at the given depth. Recipient TCR diversity fell after transplant, with pathologically expanded clonotypes rising progressively from day 30 to day 180. Sample size was limited, and cells were not sorted, so CD4 and CD8 repertoire contributions could not be separated.

With the immunoSEQ assay, which is a bias-controlled multiplex PCR relying on V- and J-specific primers, TCR beta CDR3 regions were amplified from genomic DNA. In a second PCR step, a proprietary barcode and Illumina adapter sequences were attached to the CDR3 amplicons. An Illumina MiSeq instrument was used for sequencing of the CDR3 libraries. The study's processing was this. Export and quality control were handled in immunoSEQ Analyzer 3.0, while downstream analyses relied on R Bioconductor and Immunarch. Only productive rearrangements in the normalized downsampled data set were used to calculate repertoire metrics. Pathologically expanded clonotypes were defined as those larger than 5 templates in the normalized cohort. The Inverse Simpson Index served as the measure of repertoire diversity. The non-normalized data set was used for CMV-specificity analyses so that all clonotypes could be captured. In its TCRdb copy, this immuneACCESS table keeps in-frame sequences only and misses some clones. Where compared with another copy, unresolved V genes explain less than half of these, and the others have no known cause. The V and J calls and clone size were taken over from that table, and D and trimming were inferred from the DNA. This sample comprises more than 7,000 clones, roughly 88% of them detected only once. The ten top clones hold about 8% of the sample.

To note about this clone: The antigen it binds to is not known. The record has no base qualities; no much larger clone is one base away.

Inclusive of the bounding cysteine and phenylalanine, the CDR3 is 13 residues long. Of all the DNA, just the CDR3 is kept, 39 bases in frame from base 1. V was cut back by 4 bases and J by 4 bases, leaving a gap of 8 bases between them. CDR1 and CDR2, looked up from the germline V gene (reference sequence), are MNHEY and SMNVEV. The time point label on this specimen signifies: 100 days after allo-HCT. Blood from recipients was drawn about 28 days before transplant and again at days 30, 100 and 180 after transplant. Nuclei Lysis Solution was used to extract genomic DNA from fresh or cryopreserved unfractionated peripheral blood mononuclear cells.

This TCR came from a male patient between 18 and 35 years old who had an allogeneic stem cell transplant from a related donor, so the T cells may come from the graft donor. Some clones in this sample may be carry-over from other donors' samples. The source was PBMCs, collected 100 days after allogeneic stem cell transplant. The chain is assembled from TRBV27 and TRBJ1-5, with the D gene not clear enough to name. DNA sequence: TGTGCCAGCAGTTGGAGCCCGAATCAGCCCCAGCATTTT. The resulting protein is CASSWSPNQPQHF.